Below, 29 T cell receptor beta chains from the same sample are listed, as sequenced in a study of shared clonotypes between healthy human individuals. TCRdb's copy holds only in-frame clones and misses some; the assay was immunoSEQ multiplex PCR. The sample has 950,000 to 1,100,000 clones; about 75% are singletons. Sequenced input: memory CD4+ T cells sorted from blood. Subset of the sample: CD45RA-negative fraction. The receptors come from a man aged 18 to 29 in good health.

The genes are TRBV2 and TRBJ2-2, with a weak D call TRBD1 (5 bases). Germline CDR1 SNHLY, CDR2 FYNNEI. This CDR3 region has 14 residues. The ends were cut back, 8 bases at V and 5 bases at J, with 15 bases in the middle. In nucleotides, the CDR3 is TGTGCCAGCCGATACTCAGGGTGGACCGGGGAGCTGTTTTTT. Encoded protein: CASRYSGWTGELFF.

The rearrangement uses TRBV2 and TRBJ2-3; the D is unclear. CDR3 length: 15 amino acids. CDR1 is SNHLY, CDR2 FYNNEI, per germline. Trimming left V 2 bases short and J 2 bases short, with 11 bases between. Here the CDR3 DNA reads TGTGCCAGCAGTGAATCGAACTCGTACACAGATACGCAGTATTTT. Translating gives CASSESNSYTDTQYF.

This chain uses TRBV6-1 with TRBJ2-2; tentative D call: TRBD2 (5 bases). With 8 bases removed from V and 4 bases from J, the gap between germline ends came to 11 bases. The CDR3 loop spans 13 amino acids. The germline V gene has CDR1 MNHNS and CDR2 SASEGT. The CDR3 nucleotides are TGTGCCAGCTCAAGGAGGACCACCGGGGAGCTGTTTTTT. Protein product: CASSRRTTGELFF.

The chain combines TRBV7-2 with TRBJ2-1; no reliable D call. Germline V gene lookup returns CDR1 SGHTA and CDR2 FQGNSA. V shed 1 base and J shed 2 bases, with 9 bases lying between them. The CDR3 spans 15 residues. DNA for the CDR3: TGTGCCAGCAGCTTAGGCCCCTGGGCCTACAATGAGCAGTTCTTC. This encodes CASSLGPWAYNEQFF.

The chain recombines TRBV7-2 with TRBJ1-6; tentatively, D is TRBD1 (5 bases). The CDR3 has 13 amino acids. The germline V and J ends were trimmed by 4 bases and 9 bases, with 10 bases remaining between them. Germline-derived CDR1 and CDR2 are SGHTA and FQGNSA. The CDR3, as DNA: TGTGCCAGCAGCTGGGACCGACGTTCACCCCTCCACTTT. It is translated as CASSWDRRSPLHF.

V usage is TRBV28 and J usage is TRBJ1-5, with D possibly being TRBD1 (6 bases). Germline CDR1 is MDHEN and CDR2 is SYDVKM. The ends were cut back, 5 bases at V and 3 bases at J, with 8 bases in the middle. The CDR3 consists of 13 residues. The CDR3 is CASSTGNNQPQHF. CDR3 nucleotides: TGTGCCAGCAGTACAGGGAACAATCAGCCCCAGCATTTT.

The J gene is TRBJ2-3, the V gene TRBV7-9; 8 nucleotides line up with TRBD2. V lost 6 bases and J lost 6; bases outside the gene matches: 17. This CDR3 has 17 residues. Germline lookup yields CDR1 SEHNR and CDR2 FQNEAQ (reference sequence). As DNA, the CDR3 is TGTGCCAGCAGAAACCGAAGAGCGGGAGAAATCCGGGATACGCAGTATTTT. Translating it yields CASRNRRAGEIRDTQYF. The entire variable domain, with the rest obtained from reference TRBV7-9 and TRBJ2-3, is as follows: DTGVSQNPRHKITKRGQNVTFRCDPISEHNRLYWYRQTLGQGPEFLTYFQNEAQLEKSRLLSDRFSAERPKGSFSTLEIQRTEQGDSAMYLCASRNRRAGEIRDTQYFGPGTRLTVL.

The chain joins TRBV4-1 to TRBJ2-2; 7 bases are a match to TRBD1. The germline V gene has CDR1 MGHRA and CDR2 YSYEKL. The ends lost 4 bases at V and 1 base at J; junction bases unmatched: 6. This CDR3 is 16 amino acids long. Here the CDR3 reads CASSPRQGWNTGELFF. The CDR3 bases are TGCGCCAGCAGCCCCCGACAGGGTTGGAACACCGGGGAGCTGTTTTTT.

V and J are TRBV10-3 and TRBJ1-3; 8 nucleotides match TRBD1. Per germline, CDR1 ENHRY and CDR2 SYGVKD. The CDR3 runs to 14 residues. V dropped 2 bases and J dropped 9; count of bases not matched to a gene: 6. The CDR3 bases are TGTGCCATCAGTGAGGGACAGGGTCGGGGCACCATATATTTT. It translates to CAISEGQGRGTIYF.

The genes are TRBV27 and TRBJ1-1; D might be TRBD1 (6 bases). There are 18 residues in the CDR3. The germline gives CDR1 MNHEY, CDR2 SMNVEV (reference sequence). V was cut by 0 bases and J by 1 base, with 18 bases left in between. The CDR3 nucleotides are TGTGCCAGCAGTTTATCTGCGGCCGGGACACCCCAGAACACTGAAGCTTTCTTT. Its translation: CASSLSAAGTPQNTEAFF.

A remark on this clone: At the DNA level, this CDR3 is encoded by other sequences in the same sample as well. This chain uses TRBV5-1 with TRBJ1-1; D is unclear. This CDR3 contains 15 residues. Germline CDR1 is SGHRS and CDR2 is YFSETQ. V was shortened by 2 bases and J by 1 base, with 12 bases between the two germline ends. The CDR3 sequence: CASSLGRAANTEAFF. Written as DNA, the CDR3 is TGCGCCAGCAGCTTAGGCCGGGCCGCGAACACTGAAGCTTTCTTT.

This chain connects TRBV7-9 to TRBJ2-2; D gene unclear. V was clipped by 5 bases and J by 7 bases, with 17 bases between them. This CDR3 is 15 amino acids long. The germline CDR1 and CDR2 sequences are SEHNR and FQNEAQ (reference sequence). CDR3 sequence: CASSDDVLDHGELFF. The DNA of the CDR3 is TGTGCCAGCAGCGACGACGTCTTAGATCACGGGGAGCTGTTTTTT.

The V call is TRBV9, the J call TRBJ2-3, with no clear D. Germline CDR1 SGDLS, CDR2 YYNGEE. The CDR3 loop spans 14 amino acids. Trimming took 2 bases from V and 5 from J, leaving 12 bases between them. The CDR3 loop is CASSVGGWGDTQYF. For the CDR3, the DNA is TGTGCCAGCAGCGTTGGTGGTTGGGGAGATACGCAGTATTTT.

The rearrangement uses TRBV19 and TRBJ2-1, with TRBD1 identical over 10 bases. The CDR3 contains 15 residues. Unmatched junction bases numbered 6, after V lost 3 bases and J lost 7 bases. The germline gives CDR1 LNHDA, CDR2 SQIVND (reference sequence). This CDR3 reads CASSIGQGEWNEQFF. CDR3 DNA sequence: TGTGCCAGTAGTATTGGACAGGGGGAGTGGAATGAGCAGTTCTTC.

The V call is TRBV29-1, the J call TRBJ2-1, with TRBD2 as a possible D gene (6 bases). Per germline, CDR1 SQVTM and CDR2 ANQGSEA. This CDR3 comprises 12 residues. Trimming shortened V by 8 bases and J by 9 bases, and 17 bases separated the two germline ends. Here the CDR3 reads CSTGGAGTEQFF. CDR3 DNA sequence: TGCAGCACTGGTGGTGCGGGAACTGAGCAGTTCTTC.

The rearrangement joins TRBV10-3 to TRBJ1-5, with D perhaps matching TRBD1 (5 bases). Trimming left V 0 bases short and J 0 bases short, with 9 bases between. Germline CDR1 reads ENHRY; CDR2 reads SYGVKD. The CDR3 length is 16 residues. The CDR3 protein is CAISESQQVSNQPQHF. DNA of the CDR3: TGTGCCATCAGTGAGTCGCAACAGGTTAGCAATCAGCCCCAGCATTTT.

Many counts were recorded for this clone. The chain has TRBV2 and TRBJ2-7; possible D gene TRBD1, 5 bases. This CDR3 is built from 14 residues. From germline, CDR1 is SNHLY and CDR2 FYNNEI. The V and J ends lost 5 bases and 2 bases respectively, with 13 bases between them. CDR3 amino acids: CASSLGQRPYEQYF. CDR3 bases: TGTGCCAGCAGTCTAGGACAAAGGCCCTACGAGCAGTACTTC. Using reference TRBV2 and TRBJ2-7 for the parts outside the CDR3, the full variable domain is EPEVTQTPSHQVTQMGQEVILRCVPISNHLYFYWYRQILGQKVEFLVSFYNNEISEKSEIFDDQFSVERPDGSNFTLKIRSTKLEDSAMYFCASSLGQRPYEQYFGPGTRLTVT.

The chain has TRBV6-5 and TRBJ2-5, with a possible D match to TRBD1 (5 bases). Germline CDR1 and CDR2: MNHEY and SVGAGI. The V gene lost 5 bases and the J gene lost 5 bases, with 18 bases spanning the gap. This CDR3 is 15 amino acids long. CDR3 protein: CASSIIGAERETQYF. CDR3 coding DNA: TGTGCCAGCAGTATTATAGGGGCTGAACGGGAGACCCAGTACTTC.

V gene TRBV11-3 combines with J gene TRBJ2-1, with D perhaps TRBD1 or TRBD2 (5 bases each). The germline V gene encodes CDR1 SGHNT and CDR2 YENEEA. The CDR3 sequence is 13 residues long. V lost 0 bases and J lost 9, with 9 bases in between. The chain's CDR3 is CASSLDLGGEQFF. CDR3 in DNA: TGTGCCAGCAGCTTAGATCTTGGGGGTGAGCAGTTCTTC.

The chain joins TRBV7-6 to TRBJ1-6; maybe TRBD1 (6 bases). This CDR3 has 14 amino acids. CDR1 SGHVS and CDR2 FNYEAQ come from the germline V gene. The V end lost 5 bases, the J end lost 9 bases, and 14 bases lay between the germline ends. CDR3 DNA sequence: TGTGCCAGCAGCGGGGTGGAGGGGGTTTCACCCCTCCACTTT. It codes for CASSGVEGVSPLHF.

The gene calls are TRBV10-3 and TRBJ2-7; D is ambiguous. V lost 2 bases and J lost 2, with 4 bases in between. The length of the CDR3 is 12 residues. Germline V gene data show CDR1 as ENHRY and CDR2 as SYGVKD. CDR3 in amino acids: CAISELPYEQYF. CDR3 sequence (DNA): TGTGCCATCAGTGAGCTCCCCTACGAGCAGTACTTC.

The chain uses TRBV28 and TRBJ2-3; TRBD2 matches 13 bases. Unmatched junction bases numbered 6, after V lost 6 bases and J lost 3 bases. The CDR3 is 16 residues long. CDR1 is MDHEN and CDR2 is SYDVKM in the germline V gene. The DNA for the CDR3 is TGTGCCAGCAGATCAACTAGCGGGGGGGCAACAGATACGCAGTATTTT. Translation: CASRSTSGGATDTQYF. Filled out from reference TRBV28 and TRBJ2-3, the complete variable domain reads DVKVTQSSRYLVKRTGEKVFLECVQDMDHENMFWYRQDPGLGLRLIYFSYDVKMKEKGDIPEGYSVSREKKERFSLILESASTNQTSMYLCASRSTSGGATDTQYFGPGTRLTVL.

The chain couples TRBV7-9 to TRBJ1-1; 9 bases are shared with TRBD1. V lost 5 bases, J lost 4 bases, and 17 bases stayed unmatched. The length of the CDR3 is 18 residues. Germline lookup yields CDR1 SEHNR and CDR2 FQNEAQ (reference sequence). The CDR3 DNA sequence: TGTGCCAGCAGCCTCCGCCAAGGGACAGGGTTTGAAAGCACTGAAGCTTTCTTT. It is translated as CASSLRQGTGFESTEAFF. The complete variable domain, with remaining parts taken from reference TRBV7-9 and TRBJ1-1, reads DTGVSQNPRHKITKRGQNVTFRCDPISEHNRLYWYRQTLGQGPEFLTYFQNEAQLEKSRLLSDRFSAERPKGSFSTLEIQRTEQGDSAMYLCASSLRQGTGFESTEAFFGQGTRLTVV.

The chain combines TRBV10-2 with TRBJ2-5; D is unclear. V lost 6 bases and J lost 5, with 7 bases in between. CDR3 length: 11 residues. In germline, CDR1 is WSHSY, CDR2 SAAADI. The CDR3 sequence is CASSRKETQYF. The CDR3 DNA is TGCGCCAGCAGCCGTAAGGAGACCCAGTACTTC.

The chain recombines TRBV5-4 with TRBJ2-3, with 9 bases identical to TRBD2. The V segment lost 4 bases and the J segment 0 bases; nucleotides outside the gene matches: 6. From germline, CDR1 is SGHNT and CDR2 YYREEE (reference sequence). The CDR3 runs to 16 residues. CDR3 coding DNA: TGTGCCAGCAGCCCCTTTCTAGCGGGGAGCACAGATACGCAGTATTTT. Amino acids: CASSPFLAGSTDTQYF.

This chain connects TRBV18 to TRBJ2-5; D is ambiguous. The CDR3 sequence is 15 residues long. The ends were cut back, 2 bases at V and 5 bases at J, with 15 bases in the middle. The germline V gene has CDR1 KGHSH and CDR2 LQKENI. The CDR3 spells CASSPDTGVRETQYF. CDR3 bases: TGTGCCAGCTCACCAGACACCGGAGTAAGGGAGACCCAGTACTTC.

This clone was seen only a few times. The chain couples TRBV7-2 to TRBJ1-5; TRBD1 is a possible D gene (6 bases). The V end lost 5 bases, the J end lost 0 bases, and 8 bases lay between the germline ends. Germline-derived CDR1 and CDR2 are SGHTA and FQGNSA. The length of the CDR3 is 14 residues. CDR3 sequence: CASSQDSSNQPQHF. In DNA form, the CDR3 reads TGTGCCAGCAGCCAGGACAGTAGCAATCAGCCCCAGCATTTT.

This clone was counted once. The chain joins TRBV5-1 to TRBJ1-1, with a weak D call TRBD1 (5 bases). Trimming took off 2 bases at V and 0 bases at J, with 14 bases between the two ends. Germline CDR1 SGHRS, CDR2 YFSETQ. The CDR3 is made up of 16 amino acids. CDR3 in DNA: TGCGCCAGCAGCTTCTCCCCAGGACAACTGAACACTGAAGCTTTCTTT. This gives the protein CASSFSPGQLNTEAFF.

On this clone: The identical CDR3 is also encoded by other nucleotide sequences in the sample. The genes are TRBV5-1 and TRBJ2-7; D call uncertain. The CDR3 is 11 residues long. CDR1 and CDR2 (germline): SGHRS, YFSETQ. Trimming shortened V by 4 bases and J by 3 bases, and 5 bases separated the two germline ends. The CDR3: CASSLDYEQYF. CDR3 nucleotides: TGCGCCAGCAGCCTCGACTACGAGCAGTACTTC.